This is a list of T cell receptor beta chains from one sample in a study of cytomegalovirus exposure and HLA in healthy donors. This table comes from immunoSEQ multiplex PCR, and its TCRdb copy is limited to in-frame clones, with some not included. The sample carries around 75,000 clones, 75% to 80% recorded once. Specimen: PBMCs. Receptors were obtained from a young man in good health and CMV-seronegative. CDR3s include the opening cysteine and the closing phenylalanine or tryptophan. A D gene is named only where the DNA matches it firmly. The size entry is marked missing in some rows and otherwise reads once, few, many or a size class.

clone size,D gene,V gene,J gene,CDR3 DNA,CDR3 protein
.,TRBD1,TRBV7-9,TRBJ2-7,TGTGCCAGCAGCTTATTTGGGACAGGGGTTTCCTACGAGCAGTACTTC,CASSLFGTGVSYEQYF
.,TRBD1,TRBV4-2,TRBJ1-3,TGTGCCAGCAGCGACAGGGGGACAGGAAACACCATATATTTT,CASSDRGTGNTIYF
.,TRBD1,TRBV9,TRBJ1-2,TGTGCCAGCAGCGAAATAGGGACAGGGACCACAATTAATGGCTACACCTTC,CASSEIGTGTTINGYTF
.,.,TRBV19,TRBJ1-5,TGTGCCAGTAGTAGTGCCGGCCGAGGAGGCGATCAGCCCCAGCATTTT,CASSSAGRGGDQPQHF
once,TRBD2,TRBV6-4,TRBJ2-5,TGTGCCAGCAGTGACTCGAAAGTGGTAAAGCGGGGAGAGACCCAGTACTTC,CASSDSKVVKRGETQYF
.,TRBD1,TRBV28,TRBJ2-1,TGTGCCAGCATCTCACAGGGGTACTACAATGAGCAGTTCTTC,CASISQGYYNEQFF
.,TRBD1,TRBV5-1,TRBJ1-3,TGCGCCAGCAGCTTGGTCTCGCAGGGGGCCTCTGGAAACACCATATATTTT,CASSLVSQGASGNTIYF
.,TRBD1,TRBV19,TRBJ1-5,TGTGCCAGTAGCCGGGACAGGGGACTTCATTTT,CASSRDRGLHF
.,.,TRBV4-1,TRBJ1-6,TGCGCCAGCAGCCATTCAGGGGCCGGTAGAAATTCACCCCTCCACTTT,CASSHSGAGRNSPLHF
.,TRBD1,TRBV19,TRBJ1-1,TGTGCCAGTAGTCTACAGACAGGGTACGAGGACACTGAAGCTTTCTTT,CASSLQTGYEDTEAFF
.,.,TRBV19,TRBJ2-1,TGTGCCAGTAGTGAACTGCCAGGGGCTCCACCCCAGTTCTTC,CASSELPGAPPQFF
.,.,TRBV19,TRBJ2-1,TGTGCCAGTAGTATATCGGGAGACAGATACAATGAGCAGTTCTTC,CASSISGDRYNEQFF
.,.,TRBV6-5,TRBJ1-1,TGTGCCAGCAGTCGAAGGCAGGGGAAGACTGAAGCTTTCTTT,CASSRRQGKTEAFF
.,.,TRBV19,TRBJ2-3,TGTGCCAGTAGTACCACTCACAGCACAGATACGCAGTATTTT,CASSTTHSTDTQYF
.,.,TRBV7-9,TRBJ1-1,TGTGCCAGCAGCCCAGCCGCGGGTGGACAGCTGAACACTGAAGCTTTCTTT,CASSPAAGGQLNTEAFF
.,.,TRBV30,TRBJ2-7,TGTGCCTGGATTGACTACAGAACCTACGAGCAGTACTTC,CAWIDYRTYEQYF
.,.,TRBV9,TRBJ1-2,TGTGCCAGCAGCGTAGGGGTAGGACTCTATGGCTACACCTTC,CASSVGVGLYGYTF
.,.,TRBV6-5,TRBJ1-2,TGTGCCAGCAGTAGCTCGGGGGGACCTAACTATGGCTACACCTTC,CASSSSGGPNYGYTF
.,TRBD1,TRBV15,TRBJ2-7,TGTGCCACCAGCAGAGGGGACAGATTCTCCTACGAGCAGTACTTC,CATSRGDRFSYEQYF
few,.,TRBV5-6,TRBJ1-6,TGTGCCAGCAGCGGCGGCCACTATAATTCACCCCTCCACTTT,CASSGGHYNSPLHF
.,TRBD1,TRBV2,TRBJ1-1,TGTGCCAGCAGTTACATGCCGGGACAGGGGGGTTGGCCGAACACTGAAGCTTTCTTT,CASSYMPGQGGWPNTEAFF
.,TRBD2,TRBV9,TRBJ2-1,TGTGCCAGCAGCTGGAGGGGAGCGGGGGGCCACAATGAGCAGTTCTTC,CASSWRGAGGHNEQFF
.,.,TRBV28,TRBJ1-2,TGTGCCAGCAGTTCGGGACACCTTTCGTCGGGCTACACCTTC,CASSSGHLSSGYTF